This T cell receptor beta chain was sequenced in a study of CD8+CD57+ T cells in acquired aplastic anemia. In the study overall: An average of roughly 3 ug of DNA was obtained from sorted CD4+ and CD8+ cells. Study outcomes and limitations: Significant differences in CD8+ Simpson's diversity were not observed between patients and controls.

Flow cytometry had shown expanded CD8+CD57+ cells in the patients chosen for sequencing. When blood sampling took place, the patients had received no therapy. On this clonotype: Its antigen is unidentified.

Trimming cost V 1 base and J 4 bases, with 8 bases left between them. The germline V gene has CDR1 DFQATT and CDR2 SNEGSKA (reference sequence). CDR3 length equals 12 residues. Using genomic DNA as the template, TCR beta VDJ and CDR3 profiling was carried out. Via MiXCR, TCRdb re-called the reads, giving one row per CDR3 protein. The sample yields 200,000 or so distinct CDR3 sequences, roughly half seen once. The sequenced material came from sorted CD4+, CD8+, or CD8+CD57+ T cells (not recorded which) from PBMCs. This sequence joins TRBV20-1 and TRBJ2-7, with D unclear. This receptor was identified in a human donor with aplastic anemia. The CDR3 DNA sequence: TGCAGTGCTAGAGGGGCGTCGTACGAGCAGTACTTC. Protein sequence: CSARGASYEQYF.